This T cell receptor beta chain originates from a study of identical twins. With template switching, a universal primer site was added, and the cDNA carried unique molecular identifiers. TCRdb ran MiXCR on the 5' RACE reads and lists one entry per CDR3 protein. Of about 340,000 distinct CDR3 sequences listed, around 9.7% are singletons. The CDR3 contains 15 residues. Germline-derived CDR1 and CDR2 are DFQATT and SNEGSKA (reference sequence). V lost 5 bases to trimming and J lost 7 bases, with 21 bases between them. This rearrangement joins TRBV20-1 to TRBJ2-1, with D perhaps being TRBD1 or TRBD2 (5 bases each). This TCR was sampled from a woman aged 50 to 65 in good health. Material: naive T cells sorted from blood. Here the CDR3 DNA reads TGCAGTGCTGGCAGTGCCCGGGGCCACACAAATGAGCAGTTCTTC. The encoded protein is CSAGSARGHTNEQFF.